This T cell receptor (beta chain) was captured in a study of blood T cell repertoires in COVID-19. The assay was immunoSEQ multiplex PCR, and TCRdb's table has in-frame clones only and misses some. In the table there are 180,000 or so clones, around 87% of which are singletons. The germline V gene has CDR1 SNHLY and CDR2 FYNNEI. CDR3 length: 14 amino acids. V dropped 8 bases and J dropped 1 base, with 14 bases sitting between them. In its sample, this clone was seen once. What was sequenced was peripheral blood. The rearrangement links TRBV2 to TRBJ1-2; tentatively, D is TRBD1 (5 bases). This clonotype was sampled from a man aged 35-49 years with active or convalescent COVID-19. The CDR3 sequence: CASGRTYVNYGYTF. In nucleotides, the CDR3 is TGTGCCAGCGGGAGGACATACGTTAACTATGGCTACACCTTC.